This T cell receptor beta chain is drawn from a study of T cell changes during pregnancy in multiple sclerosis. With 4 bases removed from V and 3 bases from J, the gap between germline ends came to 10 bases. This CDR3 has 13 amino acids. CDR1 and CDR2 (germline): MNHEY, SVGAGI. Repertoires were generated with immunoSEQ multiplex PCR, while TCRdb's copy carries only in-frame clones and drops some. The table shows over 25,000 clones, with 89% occurring only once. This sequence was found in a female donor with multiple sclerosis, enrolled in a pregnancy study. The chain joins TRBV6-5 to TRBJ2-7; no clear D. The sequencing used CD8+ T cells from peripheral blood mononuclear cells, collected after pregnancy. The CDR3 coding sequence is TGTGCCAGCAGTTCCGCTATCTACTACGAGCAGTACTTC. Its translation: CASSSAIYYEQYF.